This TCR beta chain was sequenced for a study of T cell responses to AZD1222 COVID-19 vaccine. This CDR3 has 18 residues. Germline-derived CDR1 and CDR2 are MDHEN and SYDVKM. V shed 4 bases and J 0 bases; nucleotides not matched to a gene: 10. The repertoire was sequenced with immunoSEQ multiplex PCR; TCRdb's copy has only in-frame clones and lacks some. The sample holds about 83,000 clones, around 86% seen once. The material was peripheral blood, obtained on day 0 of AZD1222 vaccination. The TCR was taken from an adult in good health. This sequence joins TRBV28 and TRBJ1-3; TRBD1 matches at 9 bases. DNA for the CDR3: TGTGCCAGCAGTTCACCGAAGGACAGGGGATACTCTGGAAACACCATATATTTT. It specifies CASSSPKDRGYSGNTIYF.